This T cell receptor beta chain was captured by sequencing in a study of blood T cell repertoires in COVID-19. Profiling relied on immunoSEQ multiplex PCR, and the TCRdb table lists in-frame clones only, not all of them. The sample includes fewer than 350,000 clones, just over 90% of them seen just once. Germline assignment: CDR1 MGHDK and CDR2 SYGVNS. The ends lost 8 bases at V and 5 bases at J; junction bases unmatched: 8. This CDR3 spans 14 amino acids. The source of this sequence is a woman aged 40 to 50 with acute COVID-19. The chain combines TRBV25-1 with TRBJ2-1; 8 nucleotides align to TRBD1. Input material: PBMCs or T cells enriched from blood (not recorded which). CDR3: CASHQGARNNEQFF. The CDR3 DNA sequence: TGTGCCAGCCACCAGGGGGCGCGGAACAATGAGCAGTTCTTC.